These T cell receptor beta chains were read from a single sample in a study of HIV-infected patients and healthy controls. In TCRdb, the 5' RACE reads were re-called with MiXCR into one record per CDR3 protein. Altogether more than 4,000 distinct CDR3 sequences are present, approximately 22% being singletons, with the ten largest covering roughly 28%. The sequencing here drew on blood, taken during antiretroviral therapy. The origin of the receptors is an adult with HIV infection. Each CDR3 is given with its conserved first and last residue. D genes are given only for firm matches. Clone sizes are given selectively: once, few, many, or a class where the clone is expanded.

J: TRBJ2-7
V: TRBV6-2/TRBV6-3
D: NA
size: medium-sized
DNA: TGTGCCAGCAGTTACAAGGCCTCCTACGAGCAGTACTTC
CDR3: CASSYKASYEQYF

J: TRBJ1-2
V: TRBV6-1
D: NA
size: medium-sized
DNA: TGTGCCAGCAGAGAAGAGGGGGGAAACTATGGCTACACCTTC
CDR3: CASREEGGNYGYTF

J: TRBJ1-4
V: TRBV9
D: TRBD1
size: few
DNA: TGTGCCAGCAGCCCCTCCGGGACAGTGGTCTTTAATGAAAAACTGTTTTTT
CDR3: CASSPSGTVVFNEKLFF

J: TRBJ2-7
V: TRBV9
D: TRBD2
size: medium-sized
DNA: TGTGCCAGCAGCCCTGGCGGGGGTCAGTACGAGCAGTACTTC
CDR3: CASSPGGGQYEQYF

J: TRBJ1-2
V: TRBV6-5
D: NA
size: few
DNA: TGTGCTTCCCTCTCTCGGGGGGCATTGAACTATGGCTACACCTTC
CDR3: CASLSRGALNYGYTF

J: TRBJ1-6
V: TRBV6-4
D: NA
size: medium-sized
DNA: TGTGCCAGCAGTGTTGGTACCGAGAATTCACCCCTCCACTTT
CDR3: CASSVGTENSPLHF

J: TRBJ1-2
V: TRBV20-1
D: NA
size: many
DNA: TGCAGTACCAATGGTCGGGGGGATGGTGGCTACACCTTC
CDR3: CSTNGRGDGGYTF

J: TRBJ2-5
V: TRBV20-1
D: NA
size: NA
DNA: TGCAGTGCTAGAGACGTAGGGGGGGCGAGGGAGACCCAGTACTTC
CDR3: CSARDVGGARETQYF

J: TRBJ1-1
V: TRBV6-5
D: NA
size: few
DNA: TGTGCCAGCAGTTACTCAGTCAGCCTCTTCGATGGCACTGAAGCTTTCTTT
CDR3: CASSYSVSLFDGTEAFF

J: TRBJ1-5
V: TRBV19
D: TRBD1
size: many
DNA: TGTGCCAGTCACCCCGACAGGGCTCAGCCCCAGCATTTT
CDR3: CASHPDRAQPQHF

J: TRBJ2-2
V: TRBV3-1
D: NA
size: medium-sized
DNA: TGTGCCAGCAGCCTTGGACTCCTTTCGGCCGGGGAGCTGTTTTTT
CDR3: CASSLGLLSAGELFF

J: TRBJ1-2
V: TRBV5-8
D: NA
size: NA
DNA: TGTGCCAGCAATTCCCCGGGCCAGGGTTCTGGCTACACCTTC
CDR3: CASNSPGQGSGYTF

J: TRBJ2-2
V: TRBV2
D: TRBD1
size: many
DNA: TGTGCCAGCCTCGGGACAGGGGTGACCGGGGAGCTGTTTTTT
CDR3: CASLGTGVTGELFF

J: TRBJ2-2
V: TRBV6-6
D: TRBD1
size: medium-sized
DNA: TGTGCCAGCAGGGACAGGGGTGCCGGGGAGCTGTTTTTT
CDR3: CASRDRGAGELFF

J: TRBJ2-4
V: TRBV5-1
D: TRBD2
size: medium-sized
DNA: TGCGCCAGCAGCTTGGTGGCTAGCGGGGCCCAAAACATTCAGTACTTC
CDR3: CASSLVASGAQNIQYF

J: TRBJ1-1
V: TRBV20-1
D: NA
size: medium-sized
DNA: TGCAGTGCTAGAGATTTTCTCCAGGGAGGGAACACTGAAGCTTTCTTT
CDR3: CSARDFLQGGNTEAFF

J: TRBJ1-6
V: TRBV7-4
D: NA
size: few
DNA: TGTGCCAGCAGCTATAAGACGGAGAGGAGCTCCTATAATTCACCCCTCCACTTT
CDR3: CASSYKTERSSYNSPLHF

J: TRBJ2-2
V: TRBV19
D: NA
size: medium-sized
DNA: TGTGCCAGTAGTTTCGGCAGGCCCGGGGAGCTGTTTTTT
CDR3: CASSFGRPGELFF

J: TRBJ1-2
V: TRBV6-1
D: NA
size: medium-sized
DNA: TGTGCCAGCACCCGATCCCTAGAGCCAGGAAACTATGGCTACACCTTC
CDR3: CASTRSLEPGNYGYTF

J: TRBJ1-5
V: TRBV2
D: TRBD1
size: few
DNA: TGTGCCAGCACCGGGACAGGGGTTGGCAATCAGCCCCAGCATTTT
CDR3: CASTGTGVGNQPQHF

J: TRBJ1-1
V: TRBV2
D: NA
size: many
DNA: TGTGCCAGCAGTGAAGCTGACGAAGGGTCCACTGAAGCTTTCTTT
CDR3: CASSEADEGSTEAFF

J: TRBJ1-4
V: TRBV27
D: NA
size: many
DNA: TGTGCCAGCAGTTTATCGTACAGACCTAATGAAAAACTGTTTTTT
CDR3: CASSLSYRPNEKLFF

J: TRBJ1-5
V: TRBV6-5
D: NA
size: medium-sized
DNA: TGTGCCAGCAGTTACCAGGGGAATCAGCCCCAGCATTTT
CDR3: CASSYQGNQPQHF

J: TRBJ2-5
V: TRBV2
D: NA
size: medium-sized
DNA: TGTGCCGGGCCGGGACCAGCGGAGACCCAGTACTTC
CDR3: CAGPGPAETQYF

J: TRBJ1-1
V: TRBV3-1
D: NA
size: medium-sized
DNA: TGTGCCAGCAGCCAAGAAGACAGGACGAACACTGAAGCTTTCTTT
CDR3: CASSQEDRTNTEAFF

J: TRBJ1-4
V: TRBV2
D: TRBD1
size: medium-sized
DNA: TGTGCCAGCAGTTCTTTTAGGACAGGGGAAAATGAAAAACTGTTTTTT
CDR3: CASSSFRTGENEKLFF

J: TRBJ2-5
V: TRBV4-1
D: NA
size: many
DNA: TGCGCCAGCGGCCCCCTAACCCAAGAGACCCAGTACTTC
CDR3: CASGPLTQETQYF

J: TRBJ2-7
V: TRBV29-1
D: NA
size: medium-sized
DNA: TGCAGCGTTGAAGGGGACGGGGCAACCTACGAGCAGTACTTC
CDR3: CSVEGDGATYEQYF

J: TRBJ2-7
V: TRBV20-1
D: TRBD1
size: medium-sized
DNA: TGCAGTGCTAGGGACCAGGGGGCGGGCTACGAGCAGTACTTC
CDR3: CSARDQGAGYEQYF

J: TRBJ2-3
V: TRBV27
D: TRBD1
size: medium-sized
DNA: TGTGCCAGCAGTTCCGGACAGGGGACTAGCACAGATACGCAGTATTTT
CDR3: CASSSGQGTSTDTQYF

J: TRBJ1-3
V: TRBV7-8
D: TRBD1
size: few
DNA: TGTGCCAGCAGCCGGGACAGGGGGACACCCTCTGGAAACACCATATATTTT
CDR3: CASSRDRGTPSGNTIYF

J: TRBJ1-5
V: TRBV7-8
D: NA
size: medium-sized
DNA: TGTGCCAGCAGCTCCGGCAATATGGCCTTCGATCAGCCCCAGCATTTT
CDR3: CASSSGNMAFDQPQHF

J: TRBJ2-1
V: TRBV12-3/TRBV12-4
D: TRBD2
size: medium-sized
DNA: TGTGCCAGCAGTCCATATAGCGGGGGGGCCTACTACAATGAGCAGTTCTTC
CDR3: CASSPYSGGAYYNEQFF

J: TRBJ2-5
V: TRBV3-1
D: NA
size: medium-sized
DNA: TGTGCCAGCAGGCCCGGGCCGCAAGAGACCCAGTACTTC
CDR3: CASRPGPQETQYF

J: TRBJ2-1
V: TRBV5-5
D: NA
size: medium-sized
DNA: TGTGCCAGCGGGGGCCCCTCAGGGGACAATGAGCAGTTCTTC
CDR3: CASGGPSGDNEQFF

J: TRBJ1-2
V: TRBV19
D: NA
size: NA
DNA: TGTGCCGGTAGTATGGACCGCAACCCGAGGTTTGGCTACACTTTC
CDR3: CAGSMDRNPRFGYTF

J: TRBJ1-1
V: TRBV6-1
D: NA
size: NA
DNA: TGTGCCAGCAGTGAAGGTGCAGCGGGGAACACTGAAGCTTTCTTT
CDR3: CASSEGAAGNTEAFF

J: TRBJ1-1
V: TRBV7-9
D: NA
size: medium-sized
DNA: TGTGCCAGCAGCTCCAGGAACCCGAGGGGGATGAACACTGAAGCTTTCTTT
CDR3: CASSSRNPRGMNTEAFF

J: TRBJ1-1
V: TRBV18
D: NA
size: NA
DNA: TGTGCCAGCTCATTTTTAGAGGGGAGATCTGAAGCTTTCTTT
CDR3: CASSFLEGRSEAFF

J: TRBJ2-1
V: TRBV20-1
D: NA
size: NA
DNA: TGCAGTGCTGTCTACGCCGGGACTCAGCAGGCCAATGAGCAGTTCTTC
CDR3: CSAVYAGTQQANEQFF

J: TRBJ2-1
V: TRBV12-3/TRBV12-4
D: NA
size: NA
DNA: TGTGCCAGCAGTTCCCGACTAGAGCCTTGGTTTGAGCAGTTCTTC
CDR3: CASSSRLEPWFEQFF

J: TRBJ1-5
V: TRBV7-9
D: NA
size: medium-sized
DNA: TGTGCCAGCGGGGGGTCTTATAGCAATCAGCCCCAGCATTTT
CDR3: CASGGSYSNQPQHF

J: TRBJ1-4
V: TRBV20-1
D: NA
size: medium-sized
DNA: TGCAGTGCTAGAGATTTGAGAGGAGTCACTAATGAAAAACTGTTTTTT
CDR3: CSARDLRGVTNEKLFF

J: TRBJ1-5
V: TRBV7-2
D: TRBD1
size: NA
DNA: TGTGCCAGCAGCTTAGGAGACAGGGGGCTTGATAGGAATCAGCCCCAGCATTTT
CDR3: CASSLGDRGLDRNQPQHF

J: TRBJ1-1
V: TRBV29-1
D: NA
size: medium-sized
DNA: TGCAGCGTATCTCGGACAGCTTTGAACACTGAAGCTTTCTTT
CDR3: CSVSRTALNTEAFF

J: TRBJ1-2
V: TRBV7-9
D: TRBD1
size: many
DNA: TGTGCCAGCAGCTTACCGGGACAGGGCCTACTTTATGGCTACACCTTC
CDR3: CASSLPGQGLLYGYTF